Presented here are 6 T cell receptor beta chains from one specimen sequenced in a study of chemoradiotherapy in HPV16-positive cancers. TCRdb's table, derived via immunoSEQ multiplex PCR, lists solely in-frame clones and lacks some. There are about a thousand clones in the sample; 94% occur only once, and approximately 4.4% lies in the top ten. Sequenced material: tumor tissue, taken from a patient who underwent chemoradiotherapy. The source is a human donor with HPV-associated anogenital cancer.

The chain is built from TRBV7-2 and TRBJ1-5; the match to TRBD1 covers 7 bases. The V gene end was trimmed by 2 bases and the J gene end by 7 bases; junction bases not matched to a gene: 2. From germline, CDR1 is SGHTA and CDR2 FQGNSA. The CDR3 has 13 residues. This chain's CDR3 is CASSLRGQQPQHF. The CDR3 DNA sequence: TGTGCCAGCAGCTTAAGGGGGCAACAGCCCCAGCATTTT.

The chain links TRBV4-1 to TRBJ2-6, with 7 bases matching TRBD2. The CDR3 sequence is 18 residues long. Trimming at V came to 0 bases and at J to 1 base, leaving 6 bases not matched to a gene. Per germline, CDR1 MGHRA and CDR2 YSYEKL. CDR3 DNA sequence: TGCGCCAGCAGCCAAGATGCTCGGGGGGTTTCTGGGGCCAACGTCCTGACTTTC. This codes for CASSQDARGVSGANVLTF.

J is TRBJ2-7 and V is TRBV27, with TRBD1 matching 8 bases. This CDR3 has 13 amino acids. CDR1 and CDR2 (germline): MNHEY, SMNVEV (reference sequence). J lost 5 bases, V lost 6 bases, and 6 bases had no gene match. CDR3 protein: CASSYRGSNEQYF. The CDR3 coding sequence is TGTGCCAGCAGCTACAGGGGGAGCAACGAGCAGTACTTC.

CDR3 nucleotides: TGTGCCAGCAGTTCGGCGGTCTCCATTTATCAGCCCCAGCATTTT. Translation gives CASSSAVSIYQPQHF. The chain couples TRBV28 to TRBJ1-5; D gene uncertain. The germline gives CDR1 MDHEN, CDR2 SYDVKM. The CDR3 loop spans 15 amino acids. V was shortened by 4 bases and J by 5 bases, with 15 bases between the two germline ends.

This sequence joins TRBV30 and TRBJ2-2; the D gene is possibly TRBD2 (5 bases). The CDR3 is made up of 14 amino acids. Germline V gene sequence: CDR1 GTSNPN, CDR2 SVGIG (reference sequence). Trimming removed 3 bases from V and 3 bases from J, with 11 bases in between. The CDR3 DNA is TGTGCCTGGAGAACAAGCGGACACACCGGGGAGCTGTTTTTT. Translated: CAWRTSGHTGELFF.

This clone was counted once. J is TRBJ1-5 and V is TRBV6-1; 7 bases align to TRBD1. V shed 9 bases, J shed 4 bases, and the junction held 12 bases outside the gene matches. This CDR3 region has 15 residues. In germline, CDR1 is MNHNS, CDR2 SASEGT. CDR3 in DNA: TGTGCCAGTCGGAACAAGGGGGCGCTTAATCAGCCCCAGCATTTT. Its protein product is CASRNKGALNQPQHF.